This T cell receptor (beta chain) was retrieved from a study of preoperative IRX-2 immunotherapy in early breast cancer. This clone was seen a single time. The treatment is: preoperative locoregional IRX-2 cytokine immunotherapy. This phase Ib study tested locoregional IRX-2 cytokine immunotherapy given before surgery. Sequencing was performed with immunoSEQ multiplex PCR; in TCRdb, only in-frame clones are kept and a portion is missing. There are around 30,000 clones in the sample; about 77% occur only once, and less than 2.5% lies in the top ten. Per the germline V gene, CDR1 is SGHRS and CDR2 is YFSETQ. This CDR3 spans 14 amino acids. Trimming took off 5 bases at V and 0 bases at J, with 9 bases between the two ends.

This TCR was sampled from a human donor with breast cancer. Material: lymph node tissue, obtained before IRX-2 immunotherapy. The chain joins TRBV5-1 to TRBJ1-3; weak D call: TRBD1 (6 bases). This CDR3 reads CASRDSASGNTIYF. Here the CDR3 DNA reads TGCGCCAGCAGGGACAGCGCCTCTGGAAACACCATATATTTT.